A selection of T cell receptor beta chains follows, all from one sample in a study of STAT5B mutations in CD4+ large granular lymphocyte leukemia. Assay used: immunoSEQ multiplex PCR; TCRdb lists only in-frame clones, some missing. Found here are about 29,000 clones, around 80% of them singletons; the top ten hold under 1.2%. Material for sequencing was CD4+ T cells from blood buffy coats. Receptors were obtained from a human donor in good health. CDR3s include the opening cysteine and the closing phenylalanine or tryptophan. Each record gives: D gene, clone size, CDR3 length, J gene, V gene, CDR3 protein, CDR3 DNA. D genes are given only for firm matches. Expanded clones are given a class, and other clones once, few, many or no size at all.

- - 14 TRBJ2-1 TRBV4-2 CASSQWGSYNEQFF TGTGCCAGCAGCCAATGGGGCTCCTACAATGAGCAGTTCTTC
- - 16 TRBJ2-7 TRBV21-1 CASSSNRNTGSYEQYF TGTGCCAGCAGCAGTAACCGCAACACAGGGTCCTACGAGCAGTACTTC
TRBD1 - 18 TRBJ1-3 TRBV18 CASSPPAPGQRSGNTIYF TGTGCCAGCTCACCACCGGCTCCGGGACAGCGATCTGGAAACACCATATATTTT
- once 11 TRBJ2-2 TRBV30 CAWSGAGELFF TGTGCCTGGAGTGGCGCCGGGGAGCTGTTTTTT
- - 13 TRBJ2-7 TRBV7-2 CASSSYPSYEQYF TGTGCCAGCAGCTCCTACCCAAGCTACGAGCAGTACTTC
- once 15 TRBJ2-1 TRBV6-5 CASTNFGTPPNEQFF TGTGCCAGCACCAATTTCGGGACTCCGCCCAATGAGCAGTTCTTC
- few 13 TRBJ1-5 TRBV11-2 CASSRDSNQPQHF TGTGCCAGCAGCCGGGACAGCAATCAGCCCCAGCATTTT
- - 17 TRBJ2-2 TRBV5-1 CASSLGGTGGHTGELFF TGCGCCAGCAGCTTGGGGGGAACCGGGGGGCACACCGGGGAGCTGTTTTTT
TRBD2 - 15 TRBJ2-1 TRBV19 CASSVSGRPTPEQFF TGTGCCAGTAGTGTGAGCGGGAGGCCCACGCCTGAGCAGTTCTTC
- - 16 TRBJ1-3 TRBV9 CASSVVSDFSGNTIYF TGTGCCAGCAGCGTAGTGTCTGATTTCTCTGGAAACACCATATATTTT
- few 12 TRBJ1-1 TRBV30 CAWSPNRAEAFF TGTGCCTGGAGCCCCAATAGGGCTGAAGCTTTCTTT
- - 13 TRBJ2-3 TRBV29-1 CSSHGLGTDTQYF TGCAGCTCCCATGGTCTCGGTACAGATACGCAGTATTTT
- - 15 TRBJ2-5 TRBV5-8 CASSLVAAYQETQYF TGTGCCAGCAGCTTGGTCGCCGCGTACCAAGAGACCCAGTACTTC
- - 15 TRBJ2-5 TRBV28 CASSLPGLGAETQYF TGTGCCAGCAGTTTACCCGGGTTGGGTGCCGAGACCCAGTACTTC
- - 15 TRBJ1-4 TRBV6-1 CASSEGPGDNEKLFF TGTGCCAGCAGTGAAGGGCCAGGGGATAATGAAAAACTGTTTTTT
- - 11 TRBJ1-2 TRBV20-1 CSARDRGIYTF TGCAGTGCTAGAGATCGAGGGATTTACACCTTC
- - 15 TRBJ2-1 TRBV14 CASSPAGTPPNEQFF TGTGCCAGCAGCCCGGCCGGGACTCCGCCCAATGAGCAGTTCTTC
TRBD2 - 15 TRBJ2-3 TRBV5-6 CASSALAGGTDTQYF TGTGCCAGCAGCGCACTAGCGGGAGGAACAGATACGCAGTATTTT
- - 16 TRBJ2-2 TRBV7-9 CASSPSPGQNTGELFF TGTGCCAGCAGTCCTTCCCCCGGACAGAACACCGGGGAGCTGTTTTTT
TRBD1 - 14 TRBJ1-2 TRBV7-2 CASSPRGGGVGYTF TGTGCCAGCAGCCCCCGGGGAGGGGGCGTTGGCTACACCTTC
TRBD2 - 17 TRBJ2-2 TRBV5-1 CASRRGLAEGNTGELFF TGCGCCAGCAGGAGGGGACTAGCGGAGGGGAACACCGGGGAGCTGTTTTTT
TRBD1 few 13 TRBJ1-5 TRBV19 CASSTTGSQPQHF TGTGCCAGTAGTACGACAGGGAGTCAGCCCCAGCATTTT
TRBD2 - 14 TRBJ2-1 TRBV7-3 CASSPRLAGNEQFF TGTGCCAGCAGCCCGCGACTAGCGGGCAATGAGCAGTTCTTC
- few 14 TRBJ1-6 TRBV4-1 CASSQGGYNSPLHF TGCGCCAGCAGCCAAGGCGGGTATAATTCACCCCTCCACTTT
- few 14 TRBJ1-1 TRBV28 CASSFWTRNTEAFF TGTGCCAGCAGTTTCTGGACCCGGAACACTGAAGCTTTCTTT
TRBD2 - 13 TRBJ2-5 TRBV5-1 CASRVGGQETQYF TGCGCCAGCAGGGTGGGAGGGCAAGAGACCCAGTACTTC
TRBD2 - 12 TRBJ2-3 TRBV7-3 CASSFSGDTQYF TGTGCCAGCAGCTTTAGCGGGGATACGCAGTATTTT
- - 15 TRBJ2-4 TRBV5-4 CASSLEGGSVNIQYF TGTGCCAGCAGCTTGGAGGGCGGGTCAGTGAACATTCAGTACTTC
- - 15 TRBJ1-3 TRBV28 CASSFKGISGNTIYF TGTGCCAGCAGTTTCAAGGGGATTTCTGGAAACACCATATATTTT
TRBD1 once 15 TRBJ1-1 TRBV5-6 CASSGTDLMNTEAFF TGTGCCAGCAGCGGGACAGACCTCATGAACACTGAAGCTTTCTTT
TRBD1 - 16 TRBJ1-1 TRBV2 CASSEVGQGKYTEAFF TGTGCCAGCAGTGAAGTGGGACAGGGAAAGTACACTGAAGCTTTCTTT
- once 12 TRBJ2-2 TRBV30 CACRSRTGELFF TGTGCCTGCCGGAGTAGGACCGGGGAGCTGTTTTTT
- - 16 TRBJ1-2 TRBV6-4 CASSVTGVGGDYGYTF TGTGCCAGCAGTGTCACCGGGGTCGGGGGGGACTATGGCTACACCTTC
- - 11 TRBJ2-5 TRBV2 CASGQQETQYF TGTGCCTCCGGACAACAAGAGACCCAGTACTTC
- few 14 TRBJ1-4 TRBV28 CATQWRTVNEKLFF TGTGCCACCCAATGGCGGACAGTGAATGAAAAACTGTTTTTT
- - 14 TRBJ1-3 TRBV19 CASTSDFSGNTIYF TGTGCCAGTACCTCAGATTTCTCTGGAAACACCATATATTTT
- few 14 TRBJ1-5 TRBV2 CASSPAGSNQPQHF TGTGCCAGCAGTCCCGCAGGGAGCAATCAGCCCCAGCATTTT
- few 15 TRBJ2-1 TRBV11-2 CASSTPGRLTDEQFF TGTGCCAGCAGCACCCCGGGACGGCTTACAGATGAGCAGTTCTTC
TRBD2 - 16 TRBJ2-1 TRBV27 CASSLSSGGAYNEQFF TGTGCCAGCAGTTTATCGTCCGGGGGGGCGTACAATGAGCAGTTCTTC
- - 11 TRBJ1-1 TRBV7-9 CASSSGKEAFF TGTGCCAGCAGCTCGGGCAAGGAAGCTTTCTTT
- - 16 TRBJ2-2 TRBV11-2 CASSWAGSRTTGELFF TGTGCCAGCAGCTGGGCGGGCTCTCGAACTACCGGGGAGCTGTTTTTT
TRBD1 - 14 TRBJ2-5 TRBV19 CASSQGQGGETQYF TGTGCCAGTAGTCAGGGACAGGGAGGAGAGACCCAGTACTTC
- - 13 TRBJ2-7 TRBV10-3 CAISESGTNEQYF TGTGCCATCAGTGAGTCGGGCACCAACGAGCAGTACTTC
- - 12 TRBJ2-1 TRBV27 CASSSMTAEQFF TGTGCCAGCAGTTCCATGACAGCGGAGCAGTTCTTC
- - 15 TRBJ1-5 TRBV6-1 CASTSTRLPNQPQHF TGTGCCAGCACGAGCACCCGGCTACCCAATCAGCCCCAGCATTTT
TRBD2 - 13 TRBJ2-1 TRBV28 CASATSGSNEQFF TGTGCCAGCGCCACTAGCGGGAGCAATGAGCAGTTCTTC
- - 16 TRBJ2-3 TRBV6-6 CASSYLSTGGTDTQYF TGTGCCAGCAGTTACCTGTCCACGGGGGGCACAGATACGCAGTATTTT